These 4 T cell receptor beta chains were all obtained from the same sample, sequenced in a study of T-cell reconstitution after alpha-beta-depleted transplantation in children. As it was prepared, the TCRbeta library received unique molecular identifiers. From the PCR reads, TCRdb called clonotypes with MiXCR, one entry per CDR3 protein. The sample consists of 600,000 to 700,000 distinct CDR3 sequences, around 13% of them appearing once. The source material was PBMCs, sampled before TCRalphabeta/CD19-depleted stem cell transplant. All receptors derive from a girl aged 2 to 10 with congenital amegakaryocytic thrombocytopenia, due to receive a stem cell transplant.

This clonotype was found a few times. The chain carries TRBV3-1 and TRBJ2-3; TRBD1 agrees at 8 bases. The germline CDR1 and CDR2 sequences are LGHDT and YNNKEL (reference sequence). The CDR3 totals 16 residues. V shed 0 bases and J 7 bases; nucleotides not matched to a gene: 9. The CDR3 nucleotides read TGTGCCAGCAGCCAAGATCCGGGACAGGCTTCACATACGCAGTATTTT. Its translation: CASSQDPGQASHTQYF.

This clonotype was picked up many times. This rearrangement joins TRBV11-2 to TRBJ2-7, with D tentatively TRBD2 (6 bases). Germline CDR1 and CDR2: SGHAT and FQNNGV. The CDR3 has 16 amino acids. The ends were cut back, 5 bases at V and 3 bases at J, with 20 bases in the middle. The CDR3 here is CASSGLELAIFYEQYF. The CDR3 DNA follows: TGTGCCAGCAGCGGCTTGGAGCTAGCGATATTCTACGAGCAGTACTTC. Looking up the rest from reference TRBV11-2 and TRBJ2-7 gives the full variable domain: EAGVAQSPRYKIIEKRQSVAFWCNPISGHATLYWYQQILGQGPKLLIQFQNNGVVDDSQLPKDRFSAERLKGVDSTLKIQPAKLEDSAVYLCASSGLELAIFYEQYFGPGTRLTVT.

Worth noting for this clonotype: It may be a read error: a sequence one base away is much more abundant. The rearrangement joins TRBV11-2 to TRBJ2-7; D may match TRBD1 or TRBD2 (5 bases each). CDR3 length: 15 residues. V lost 5 bases and J lost 4, with 18 bases in between. CDR1 is SGHAT and CDR2 is FQNNGV in the germline V gene. Here the CDR3 reads CASSVTWDGLYEQYF. Written as DNA, the CDR3 is TGTGCCAGCAGCGTTACGTGGGACGGGCTATACGAGCAGTACTTC.

This clonotype turned up a few times. V is TRBV5-1 and J is TRBJ2-5; D remains unclear. V shed 1 base and J shed 2 bases, with 9 bases lying between them. The CDR3 sequence is 14 residues long. Germline V gene sequence: CDR1 SGHRS, CDR2 YFSETQ. The DNA of the CDR3 is TGCGCCAGCAGCTTGTTACACAGACAAGAGACCCAGTACTTC. It is translated as CASSLLHRQETQYF. Complete variable domain (other parts from reference TRBV5-1 and TRBJ2-5): KAGVTQTPRYLIKTRGQQVTLSCSPISGHRSVSWYQQTPGQGLQFLFEYFSETQRNKGNFPGRFSGRQFSNSRSEMNVSTLELGDSALYLCASSLLHRQETQYFGPGTRLLVL.